The 18 T cell receptor beta chains below all came from one sample that was sequenced in a study of T cell repertoires in cytomegalovirus infection. TCRdb passed the reads through MiXCR, listing each CDR3 protein once. The table records fewer than 650,000 distinct CDR3 sequences, about 39% of them present only once. Antigen specificity for these receptors is unknown. Source: cultured PBMCs, taken from culture after CMV antigen stimulation. These TCRs come from a human donor in good health (CMV status not recorded). Some clones in this sample may be carry-over from other donors' samples.

For this clonotype: A much larger clonotype is one base distant, so this may be a read error. The chain has TRBV9 and TRBJ2-3; TRBD2 aligns across 10 bases. V lost 4 bases to trimming and J lost 5 bases; unmatched junction nucleotides: 7. Germline CDR1 and CDR2: SGDLS and YYNGEE. The CDR3 totals 15 residues. CDR3 loop: CASSREASGRDTQYF. DNA for the CDR3: TGTGCCAGCAGCCGCGAGGCTAGCGGGAGAGATACGCAGTATTTT.

This clonotype has just a few counts. The chain has TRBV12-3 or TRBV12-4 and TRBJ2-3, with 13 bases fitting TRBD2. This CDR3 region has 15 residues. J lost 13 bases, V lost 11 bases, and 18 bases had no gene match. The CDR3 region is CACERSGLAGELEYF. As DNA, the CDR3 is TGTGCCTGCGAGAGGTCAGGACTAGCGGGGGAATTGGAGTATTTT.

This clonotype was detected only a few times. This chain connects TRBV20-1 to TRBJ2-3; possible D gene TRBD2, 6 bases. The germline V and J ends were trimmed by 2 bases and 2 bases, with 14 bases remaining between them. CDR3 length equals 15 residues. CDR1 is DFQATT, CDR2 SNEGSKA, per germline (reference sequence). DNA of the CDR3: TGCAGTGCTAGAATTGCTAGCGTACCCACAGATACGCAGTATTTT. This encodes CSARIASVPTDTQYF.

The V and J genes are TRBV20-1 and TRBJ2-3; D ambiguous. Germline V gives CDR1 DFQATT, CDR2 SNEGSKA (reference sequence). This CDR3 has 13 residues. V was shortened by 0 bases and J by 6 bases, with 10 bases between the two germline ends. CDR3 in amino acids: CSARDPVGDTQYF. Written as DNA, the CDR3 is TGCAGTGCTAGAGATCCTGTGGGTGATACGCAGTATTTT.

This clonotype occurred a few times. The V gene is TRBV4-3, the J gene TRBJ1-2, with D possibly matching TRBD1 (5 bases). The CDR3 sequence is 14 residues long. V lost 0 bases and J lost 2, with 7 bases in between. The germline CDR1 and CDR2 sequences are LGHNA and YSLEER. As DNA, the CDR3 is TGCGCCAGCAGCCAAGACTGGGGGAACTATGGCTACACCTTC. Translating gives CASSQDWGNYGYTF.

The count of this clonotype is one. The chain combines TRBV15 with TRBJ2-1; 11 positions match TRBD2. V was pared by 5 bases and J by 6 bases, with 6 bases of the junction left unmatched. Germline loops: CDR1 LNHNV, CDR2 YYDKDF (reference sequence). The CDR3 has 15 amino acids. The CDR3 coding sequence is TGTGCCACCAGCCCCTACCTAGCGGGGGGCAATGAGCAGTTCTTC. Protein product: CATSPYLAGGNEQFF.

In regard to this clonotype: One end of the junction fails to match germline, which may point to a read error. V usage is TRBV20-1 and J usage is TRBJ2-7, with 8 bases aligning to TRBD1. This CDR3 spans 14 amino acids. CDR1 and CDR2 from the germline V gene are DFQATT and SNEGSKA (reference sequence). CDR3: CSARVRQGAYEQYF. CDR3 in DNA: TGCAGTGCTAGAGTCAGGCAGGGGGCCTATGAGCAGTACTTC.

This clonotype was detected only a few times. The V gene is TRBV6-2 or TRBV6-3, the J gene TRBJ2-1, with no clear D. The germline V gene encodes CDR1 MNHEY and CDR2 SVGEGT. The CDR3 extends over 15 amino acids. V was pared by 7 bases and J by 0 bases, with 13 bases between. The CDR3 spells CASTPGPSSYNEQFF. The CDR3 region has the DNA TGTGCCAGCACCCCGGGCCCGAGCTCCTACAATGAGCAGTTCTTC.

Only a few counts were recorded for this clonotype. The chain combines TRBV15 with TRBJ1-4; D is ambiguous. Germline CDR1 and CDR2: LNHNV and YYDKDF (reference sequence). This CDR3 comprises 15 residues. Trimming cost V 3 bases and J 0 bases, with 8 bases left between them. The CDR3 reads CATSSPRATNEKLFF. DNA for the CDR3: TGTGCCACCAGCAGCCCCCGTGCAACTAATGAAAAACTGTTTTTT.

V usage is TRBV2 and J usage is TRBJ2-1, with TRBD1 matching over 9 bases. Germline CDR1 reads SNHLY; CDR2 reads FYNNEI. V shed 11 bases and J 9 bases; nucleotides not matched to a gene: 11. The CDR3 runs to 13 residues. The CDR3 reads CASWTGEGGEQFF. DNA for the CDR3: TGTGCCTCGTGGACAGGGGAAGGGGGTGAGCAGTTCTTC.

The rearrangement joins TRBV7-9 to TRBJ2-1; D is perhaps TRBD2 (5 bases). V was cut by 6 bases and J by 6 bases, with 12 bases left in between. The CDR3 extends over 13 amino acids. Germline CDR1 and CDR2: SEHNR and FQNEAQ (reference sequence). DNA of the CDR3: TGTGCCAGCAGACATACTAGAGGCAATGAGCAGTTCTTC. Translated, it gives CASRHTRGNEQFF.

The genes are TRBV7-9 and TRBJ2-3; tentative D call: TRBD2 (6 bases). This CDR3 has 11 amino acids. Germline V CDR1 and CDR2: SEHNR, FQNEAQ (reference sequence). V lost 11 bases and J lost 6, with 12 bases in between. CDR3 residues: CASGGEDTQYF. The CDR3 coding sequence is TGTGCCTCGGGCGGGGAGGATACGCAGTATTTT.

The J gene is TRBJ2-1, the V gene TRBV12-3 or TRBV12-4, with 12 bases identical to TRBD2. Trimming removed 5 bases from V and 10 bases from J; junction bases left unmatched: 21. The CDR3 loop spans 19 amino acids. Written as DNA, the CDR3 is TGTGCCAGCAGTCCCCCTTGGCTAGCGGGGGGGCCTAGGAAAGGCGAGCAGTTCTTC. Translated, it gives CASSPPWLAGGPRKGEQFF.

V gene TRBV6-2 or TRBV6-3 combines with J gene TRBJ2-2, with a tentative D call TRBD2 (6 bases). CDR1 MNHEY and CDR2 SVGEGT come from the germline V gene. CDR3 length: 17 residues. Trimming took off 4 bases at V and 1 base at J, with 16 bases between the two ends. CDR3 amino acids: CASSLLPGLLNTGELFF. For the CDR3, the DNA is TGTGCCAGCAGTTTGCTTCCGGGACTTCTGAACACCGGGGAGCTGTTTTTT.

The V call is TRBV5-4, the J call TRBJ1-4; D call uncertain. The germline CDR1 and CDR2 sequences are SGHNT and YYREEE (reference sequence). V lost 8 bases, J lost 5 bases, and 22 bases lay in between. The CDR3 has 16 residues. CDR3 loop: CARVDDNLMENEKLFF. The CDR3 DNA sequence: TGTGCCAGGGTGGACGACAATTTAATGGAGAATGAAAAACTGTTTTTT. The whole variable domain, filled in from reference TRBV5-4 and TRBJ1-4, reads ETGVTQSPTHLIKTRGQQVTLRCSSQSGHNTVSWYQQALGQGPQFIFQYYREEENGRGNFPPRFSGLQFPNYSSELNVNALELDDSALYLCARVDDNLMENEKLFFGSGTQLSVL.

The J gene is TRBJ2-1, the V gene TRBV28; 9 bases align to TRBD1. The germline gives CDR1 MDHEN, CDR2 SYDVKM. The CDR3 loop spans 16 amino acids. V lost 5 bases and J lost 3; bases outside the gene matches: 8. The CDR3 loop is CASSPHRGQGYNEQFF. CDR3 sequence (DNA): TGTGCCAGCAGTCCCCATCGGGGACAGGGCTACAATGAGCAGTTCTTC.

This chain links TRBV7-2 with TRBJ2-1; 9 bases align to TRBD1. After removal of 1 base from V and 6 bases from J, the junction contained 4 bases not matched to a gene. There are 15 residues in the CDR3. Germline V gene data show CDR1 as SGHTA and CDR2 as FQGNSA. CDR3 region: CASSLGGTGSNEQFF. DNA for the CDR3: TGTGCCAGCAGCTTAGGAGGGACAGGGAGCAATGAGCAGTTCTTC.

This clonotype was seen a handful of times. The chain employs TRBV27 and TRBJ1-5; D unresolved. Germline assignment: CDR1 MNHEY and CDR2 SMNVEV (reference sequence). Trimming took off 2 bases at V and 0 bases at J, with 17 bases between the two ends. The CDR3 contains 18 residues. CDR3 nucleotide sequence: TGTGCCAGCAGTTTAGGACCTGGGAGTTCCAATAGCAATCAGCCCCAGCATTTT. It encodes CASSLGPGSSNSNQPQHF.